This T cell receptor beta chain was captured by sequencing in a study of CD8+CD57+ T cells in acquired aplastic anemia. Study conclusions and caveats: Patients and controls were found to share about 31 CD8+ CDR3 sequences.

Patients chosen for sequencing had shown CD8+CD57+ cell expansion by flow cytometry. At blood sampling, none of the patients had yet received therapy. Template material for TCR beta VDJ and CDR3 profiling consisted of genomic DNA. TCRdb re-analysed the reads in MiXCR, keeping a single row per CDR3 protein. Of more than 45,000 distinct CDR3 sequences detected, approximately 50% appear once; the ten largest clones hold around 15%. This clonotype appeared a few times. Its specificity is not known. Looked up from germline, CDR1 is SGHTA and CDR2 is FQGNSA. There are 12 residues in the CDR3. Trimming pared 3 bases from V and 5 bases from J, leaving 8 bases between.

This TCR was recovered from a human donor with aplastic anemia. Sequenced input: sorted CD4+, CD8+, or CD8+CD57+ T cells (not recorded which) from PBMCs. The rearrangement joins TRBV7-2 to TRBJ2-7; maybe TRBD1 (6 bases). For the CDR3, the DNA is TGTGCCAGCAGCTTTACAGGGAACGAGCAGTACTTC. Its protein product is CASSFTGNEQYF.